A single sample is the source of the 8 T cell receptor beta chains below, sequenced in a study of T cell repertoires in cytomegalovirus infection (dated by TCRdb to the late 2010s). Their recognized antigens are unknown. Instrument used: Illumina HiSeq 1500. In TCRdb, the public reads were trimmed at Q25 with fastp and aligned with MiXCR, with productive beta chains retained. CDR3 protein duplicates are merged, each entry listing the most common genes and DNA. Present in this sample are about 920,000 distinct CDR3 sequences, approximately 32% of which were seen just once. The ten largest make up about an eighth of the sample. The treatment or condition label for this specimen denotes: in vitro stimulation with specific CMV peptide epitopes to enrich CMV-specific T cells. The material was cultured CD8+ T cells from PBMCs, obtained from culture after CMV antigen stimulation. The origin of the receptors is a human donor in good health (CMV status not recorded). Some clones in this sample may be carry-over from other donors' samples.

This chain links TRBV27 with TRBJ1-3; D gene ambiguous. Trimming left V 3 bases short and J 4 bases short, with 7 bases between. CDR3 length: 13 residues. CDR1 is MNHEY and CDR2 is SMNVEV in the germline V gene (reference sequence). The CDR3 spells CASSFSPGNTIYF. The CDR3 DNA reads TGTGCCAGCAGTTTCTCTCCAGGAAACACCATATATTTT.

The chain joins TRBV28 to TRBJ2-1, with TRBD1 matching over 7 bases. There are 16 residues in the CDR3. In germline, CDR1 is MDHEN, CDR2 SYDVKM. J lost 4 bases, V lost 3 bases, and 9 bases had no gene match. The CDR3 here is CASSLTVGTAYNEQFF. DNA for the CDR3: TGTGCCAGCAGTTTGACAGTGGGGACAGCTTACAATGAGCAGTTCTTC.

This clonotype has at least ten counts. As DNA, the CDR3 is TGCGCCAGCAGCCAAGAACCGGCCCAAGAGACCCAGTACTTC. Its protein product is CASSQEPAQETQYF. The chain couples TRBV4-1 to TRBJ2-5, with no clear D. V was pared by 0 bases and J by 1 base, with 6 bases between. The CDR3 has 14 amino acids. Germline CDR1 MGHRA, CDR2 YSYEKL.

This clonotype was picked up many times. The chain uses TRBV7-9 and TRBJ2-5; perhaps TRBD1 as D (5 bases). There are 14 residues in the CDR3. Germline V gene lookup returns CDR1 SEHNR and CDR2 FQNEAQ (reference sequence). The ends were cut back, 1 base at V and 2 bases at J, with 8 bases in the middle. The CDR3 spells CASSLGRDQETQYF. DNA for the CDR3: TGTGCCAGCAGCTTAGGCAGGGATCAAGAGACCCAGTACTTC. The whole variable domain, remainder taken from reference TRBV7-9 and TRBJ2-5, is DTGVSQNPRHKITKRGQNVTFRCDPISEHNRLYWYRQTLGQGPEFLTYFQNEAQLEKSRLLSDRFSAERPKGSFSTLEIQRTEQGDSAMYLCASSLGRDQETQYFGPGTRLLVL.

This clonotype was detected a few times. The CDR3 DNA reads as TGTGCCAGCAGCCTTTTGGAAGGACAGGCCTTCGGAGATACGCAGTATTTT. Protein: CASSLLEGQAFGDTQYF. This chain uses TRBV7-6 with TRBJ2-3, with TRBD1 matching over 7 bases. The CDR3 runs to 17 residues. Per the germline V gene, CDR1 is SGHVS and CDR2 is FNYEAQ. Trimming took 5 bases from V and 5 from J; bases not matched to a gene: 16.

The CDR3 DNA reads TGCAGTGCTAGAGATCAGGGCACCTCCACAGATACGCAGTATTTT. Protein sequence: CSARDQGTSTDTQYF. The chain joins TRBV20-1 to TRBJ2-3; weak D call: TRBD1 (5 bases). Trimming removed 0 bases at V and 2 bases at J, with 12 bases between. The germline V gene encodes CDR1 DFQATT and CDR2 SNEGSKA (reference sequence). The CDR3 totals 15 residues.

This clonotype was seen a handful of times. The J gene is TRBJ1-1, the V gene TRBV4-1, with D possibly being TRBD1 (6 bases). Trimming took 5 bases from V and 1 from J, leaving 14 bases between them. Germline V gene lookup returns CDR1 MGHRA and CDR2 YSYEKL. The CDR3 sequence is 15 residues long. The CDR3 region is CASSFAGTKNTEAFF. DNA of the CDR3: TGCGCCAGCAGCTTCGCCGGGACAAAGAACACTGAAGCTTTCTTT.

The chain recombines TRBV3-1 with TRBJ1-2; tentatively, D is TRBD1 (6 bases). There are 14 residues in the CDR3. Trimming shortened V by 4 bases and J by 8 bases, and 17 bases separated the two germline ends. Germline-derived CDR1 and CDR2 are LGHDT and YNNKEL (reference sequence). CDR3 DNA: TGTGCCAGCAGCCCTGTGGGGGCCCCCAAAGGCTACACCTTC. This encodes CASSPVGAPKGYTF. Complete variable domain (other parts from reference TRBV3-1 and TRBJ1-2): DTAVSQTPKYLVTQMGNDKSIKCEQNLGHDTMYWYKQDSKKFLKIMFSYNNKELIINETVPNRFSPKSPDKAHLNLHINSLELGDSAVYFCASSPVGAPKGYTFGSGTRLTVV.